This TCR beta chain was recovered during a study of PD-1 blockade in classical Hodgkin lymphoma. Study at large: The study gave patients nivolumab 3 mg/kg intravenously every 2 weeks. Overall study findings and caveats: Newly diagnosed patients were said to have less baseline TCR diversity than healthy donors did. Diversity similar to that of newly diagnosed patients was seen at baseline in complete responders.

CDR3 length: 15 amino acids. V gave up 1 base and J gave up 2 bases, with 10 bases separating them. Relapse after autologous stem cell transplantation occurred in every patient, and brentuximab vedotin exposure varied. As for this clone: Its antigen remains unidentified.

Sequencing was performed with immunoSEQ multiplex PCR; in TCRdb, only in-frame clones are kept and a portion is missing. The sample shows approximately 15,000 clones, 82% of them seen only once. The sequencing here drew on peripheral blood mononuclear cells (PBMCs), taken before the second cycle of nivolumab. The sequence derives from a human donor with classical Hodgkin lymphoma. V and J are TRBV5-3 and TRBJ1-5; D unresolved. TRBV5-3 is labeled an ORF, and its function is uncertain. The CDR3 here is CARSLRGYGNQPQHF. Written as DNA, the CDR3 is TGTGCCAGAAGCTTGCGAGGGTACGGCAATCAGCCCCAGCATTTT.